This T cell receptor beta chain was found in a study of T-cell reconstitution after alpha-beta-depleted transplantation in children. Study-wide results and limits: Reported findings indicate that, about two months after transplant, alpha-beta T cells came from several hundred expanded clones, which were derived from non-depleted graft cells.

This clonotype was observed a handful of times. Its antigen is not identified. V was shortened by 6 bases and J by 5 bases, with 13 bases between the two germline ends. This CDR3 contains 12 residues. The germline V gene encodes CDR1 DFQATT and CDR2 SNEGSKA (reference sequence). Unique molecular identifiers tagged the TCRbeta library. Using its own MiXCR run on the PCR reads, TCRdb lists one record per CDR3 protein. The table records just under 350,000 distinct CDR3 sequences, roughly 17% of them present only once. The source of this sequence is a male patient between 2 and 15 years old who had a stem cell transplant for acute lymphoblastic leukemia, so the T cells may come from the graft donor. The input for sequencing was PBMCs, mostly from graft donor cells, taken 360 days after TCRalphabeta/CD19-depleted stem cell transplant. The genes are TRBV20-1 and TRBJ1-1; the D gene is possibly TRBD1 (6 bases). The CDR3 nucleotides are TGCAGTGCGACGGAGGGGGAGACTGAAGCTTTCTTT. This encodes CSATEGETEAFF.